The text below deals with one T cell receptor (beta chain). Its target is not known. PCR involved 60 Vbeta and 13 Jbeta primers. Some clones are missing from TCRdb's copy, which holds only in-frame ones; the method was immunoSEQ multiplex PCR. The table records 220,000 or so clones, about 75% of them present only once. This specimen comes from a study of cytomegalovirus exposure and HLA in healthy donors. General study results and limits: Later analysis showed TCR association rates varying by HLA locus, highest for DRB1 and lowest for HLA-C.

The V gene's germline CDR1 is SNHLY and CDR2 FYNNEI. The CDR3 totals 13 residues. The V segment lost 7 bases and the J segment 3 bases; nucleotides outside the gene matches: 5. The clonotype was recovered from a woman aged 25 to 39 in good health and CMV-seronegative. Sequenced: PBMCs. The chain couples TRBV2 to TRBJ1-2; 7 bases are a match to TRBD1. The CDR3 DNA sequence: TGTGCCAGCACCGTGACAGGGCACTATGGCTACACCTTC. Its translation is CASTVTGHYGYTF.